Listed below are T cell receptor beta chains from one sample, sequenced in a study of tumor and adjacent non-tumor tissue in lung cancer. Using its own MiXCR run on the multiplex PCR reads, TCRdb lists one record per CDR3 protein. The repertoire consists of under 95,000 distinct CDR3 sequences, with 80% to 90% occurring once and the leading ten covering around half. The sample was distant non-tumor lung tissue. These receptors came from a man aged 60-69 years with non-small cell lung cancer. CDR3s include the opening cysteine and the closing phenylalanine or tryptophan. Fields, in order: CDR3 length, D gene, J gene, V gene, clone size, CDR3 protein, CDR3 DNA. The D gene is left open where the match is weak. Clone size is shown for a subset of rows, as once, few, many or a class of expanded clone.

15	-	TRBJ2-3	TRBV4-3	-	CASSPAWSSPDTQYF	TGCGCCAGCAGCCCCGCTTGGTCTAGTCCAGATACGCAGTATTTT
12	-	TRBJ1-1	TRBV20-1	-	CGSGHLNTEAFF	TGCGGGTCGGGACATTTGAACACTGAAGCTTTCTTC
14	-	TRBJ2-3	TRBV20-1	-	CRASDIRGADTQYF	TGCAGAGCCTCGGACATCCGAGGGGCAGATACGCAGTATTTT
17	TRBD2	TRBJ2-6	TRBV6-5	-	CGSSLAGDSSGANILTF	TGTGGCAGCAGCCTAGCGGGAGACAGCTCTGGGGCCAACATCCTGACTTTC
15	-	TRBJ2-5	TRBV6-2/TRBV6-3	-	CTSSYPKLGGETQYF	TGTACCAGCAGTTACCCGAAACTAGGAGGGGAGACCCAGTACTTC
12	-	TRBJ1-3	TRBV6-1	-	CASRTSRNAIHF	TGTGCCAGCCGGACAAGCCGAAACGCCATACATTTT
16	-	TRBJ1-5	TRBV21-1	-	CASSKVGRVDNQPQHF	TGTGCCAGCAGCAAAGTGGGCAGGGTGGACAATCAGCCCCAGCATTTT
15	-	TRBJ1-2	TRBV20-1	many	CSARELAGKNGGYTF	TGCAGTGCTAGAGAACTTGCAGGGAAAAATGGTGGCTACACCTTC
16	TRBD2	TRBJ2-6	TRBV6-5	-	CASSLAGASWANVLTF	TGTGCCAGCAGCCTAGCGGGAGCCAGCTGGGCCAACGTCCTGACTTTC
12	-	TRBJ2-3	TRBV6-5	-	CASSAGTYAQYF	TGTGCCAGCAGCGCGGGCACATATGCGCAGTATTTT
14	-	TRBJ1-5	TRBV24-1	-	CATSGTSVNQPQHF	TGTGCCACCTCGGGGACTAGTGTCAATCAGCCCCAGCATTTT
17	TRBD2	TRBJ2-1	TRBV5-4	-	CASIHPLGEGPRTEQFF	TGTGCCAGCATCCACCCCCTCGGGGAGGGCCCTCGGACTGAGCAGTTCTTC
19	-	TRBJ2-6	TRBV11-2	-	CASRLVPKERPSGANVMTF	TGTGCCAGCAGATTAGTTCCAAAGGAAAGGCCCTCTGGGGCCAACGTCATGACTTTC
14	-	TRBJ2-5	TRBV7-8	-	CASRHDRTRETQHF	TGTGCCAGCAGACACGACAGGACTAGGGAGACCCAGCACTTC
17	-	TRBJ2-2	TRBV6-5	-	CASTLGQGARVTRELFF	TGTGCCAGCACCTTAGGACAAGGGGCGAGGGTAACCAGGGAGCTGTTTTTT
11	-	TRBJ2-3	TRBV30	once	CVCLRGDTQYF	TGCGTCTGCCTCCGGGGGGATACGCAGTATTTT
14	TRBD2	TRBJ2-7	TRBV20-1	-	CSALGTSGIYEQYF	TGCAGTGCCCTCGGGACTAGCGGCATCTACGAGCAGTACTTC
17	TRBD2	TRBJ2-5	TRBV4-1	-	CASSQDWTSVAPKTQYF	TGCGCCAGCAGCCAAGATTGGACTAGCGTGGCCCCCAAGACCCAATACTTC
12	-	TRBJ1-1	TRBV20-1	-	CRSGHLNTEAPF	TGCAGGTCGGGACATTTGAACACTGAAGCTCCCTTT
16	-	TRBJ1-1	TRBV4-3	-	CASQDVPGSSGTEAFF	TGCGCCAGCCAAGACGTTCCGGGCAGTTCGGGCACTGAAGCTTTCTTT
16	-	TRBJ2-6	TRBV4-3	-	CASCQEAVSGANVLTF	TGCGCCAGTTGCCAAGAGGCGGTTTCTGGGGCCAACGTCCTGACTTTC
13	-	TRBJ2-3	TRBV6-6	many	CASSYRETDTQYF	TGTGCCAGCAGTTACCGGGAGACAGATACGCAGTATTTT
14	TRBD1	TRBJ2-5	TRBV11-2	-	CASISGQVLETLYF	TGCGCCAGCATCTCCGGACAGGTTCTGGAGACCCTGTACTTC
15	TRBD2	TRBJ2-1	TRBV20-1	-	CGANPTSGRANEQFF	TGCGGTGCTAACCCGACTAGCGGGAGGGCTAATGAGCAGTTCTTT
15	TRBD2	TRBJ2-1	TRBV30	-	CAWGLGLAGVSEQLF	TGTGCCTGGGGGCTCGGACTAGCGGGAGTCAGTGAGCAGTTGTTC
11	-	TRBJ1-3	TRBV20-1	many	CSASNLYTIYF	TGCAGTGCTAGCAATTTATACACCATATATTTT
15	-	TRBJ2-2	TRBV11-2	once	CANREGGRSTGKLYF	TGTGCCAACAGGGAAGGTGGCCGAAGCACCGGGAAGCTGTATTTT
14	TRBD2	TRBJ2-7	TRBV20-1	many	CSARDAGLADEQYF	TGCAGTGCTAGAGATGCGGGACTAGCTGACGAGCAGTACTTC
11	-	TRBJ1-1	TRBV11-3	-	CASLAGAEAFF	TGTGCCAGCCTCGCGGGGGCTGAAGCTTTCTTT
18	-	TRBJ1-6	TRBV20-1	few	CGATPDGRRVKHRTPLHF	TGCGGTGCTACCCCGGACGGCAGGCGAGTGAAGCACCGAACACCCCTTCACTTT
15	-	TRBJ2-1	TRBV11-1	-	CTSRLDAGIYNVQFF	TGTACCAGCAGATTAGACGCGGGGATCTACAATGTGCAGTTCTTC
16	-	TRBJ2-7	TRBV6-1	-	CDSSGTYRGPIYEQYF	TGTGACAGCAGTGGAACCTATCGAGGACCAATCTACGAGCAGTACTTC
15	-	TRBJ2-3	TRBV28	once	CASSHPSSLRDTHYF	TGTGCGAGCAGTCACCCTTCCAGTTTAAGAGATACGCATTATTTT
12	-	TRBJ2-7	TRBV28	-	CASDSLGGSKYF	TGTGCCAGCGATTCCCTGGGGGGATCAAAGTACTTC
16	TRBD2	TRBJ2-3	TRBV11-3	-	CANSLLAGGRTDTQCF	TGTGCCAACAGCCTGTTAGCGGGGGGGAGAACAGATACGCAGTGTTTT
16	-	TRBJ1-3	TRBV20-1	-	CSARHQRSASGNIIYF	TGCAGTGCTAGACATCAGAGGAGTGCCTCTGGAAACATCATATATTTT
16	-	TRBJ2-6	TRBV11-3	-	CSSSLESSAGANVLTF	TGTTCCAGTAGCCTAGAATCCAGCGCTGGGGCCAACGTCCTGACTTTC
15	TRBD1	TRBJ2-3	TRBV11-3	-	CACSLALGGGDTQYF	TGTGCCTGCAGTCTCGCTCTAGGGGGCGGGGATACGCAGTATTTT
14	TRBD2	TRBJ2-1	TRBV20-1	-	CNASGLAGSNEQFF	TGCAATGCTAGCGGGCTAGCGGGGAGCAATGAGCAGTTCTTC
14	-	TRBJ2-7	TRBV11-2	-	CASSVLHRSYEQYF	TGTGCCAGCAGCGTGCTGCACAGATCCTACGAGCAGTACTTC
15	-	TRBJ1-5	TRBV12-3/TRBV12-4	-	CASSFDNFGGQPQHF	TGTGCCAGCAGTTTTGACAACTTTGGAGGTCAGCCCCAGCATTTT
17	-	TRBJ1-1	TRBV4-3	-	CATSQDVPGSSGTEAFF	TGCGCCACCAGCCAAGATGTTCCAGGCAGTTCGGGCACTGAAGCTTTCTTT
14	-	TRBJ1-1	TRBV12-3/TRBV12-4	-	CANSWQGLNTEAFF	TGTGCCAATAGTTGGCAGGGGCTGAATACTGAAGCTTTCTTT
13	-	TRBJ1-1	TRBV5-6	-	CASSLLQDSEAFF	TGTGCCAGTAGCTTGCTTCAGGACAGTGAAGCTTTCTTC
14	-	TRBJ1-1	TRBV11-2	-	CASIPGHQNTQAFF	TGTGCCAGCATACCGGGACACCAGAATACTCAAGCTTTCTTT
14	TRBD1	TRBJ1-1	TRBV11-2	-	CVSSLTGRGTEAFF	TGTGTCAGTAGCTTGACAGGGAGAGGGACCGAAGCTTTCTTT
15	-	TRBJ2-1	TRBV20-1	-	CSAREQVGDYKEQFF	TGCAGTGCTAGAGAACAAGTGGGAGACTACAAAGAGCAGTTCTTC
15	-	TRBJ1-2	TRBV20-1	-	CSASLFREPRHGYTF	TGCAGTGCTAGTCTCTTCCGGGAGCCCCGCCATGGCTACACCTTC
13	-	TRBJ1-5	TRBV20-1	many	CSAPPGPNQPQHF	TGCAGTGCCCCCCCGGGTCCCAATCAGCCCCAGCATTTT
14	-	TRBJ1-5	TRBV12-3/TRBV12-4	many	CASSLPSPGTPQHF	TGTGCCAGCAGTTTACCCTCGCCGGGGACGCCCCAGCATTTT
16	-	TRBJ1-2	TRBV6-5	-	CASSTRDSGVLGCYTF	TGTGCCAGCAGCACCCGCGACAGTGGGGTTTTGGGTTGCTACACCTTC
16	-	TRBJ2-1	TRBV20-1	-	CSSTDFGSSAYNEQFF	TGCAGTTCTACAGATTTTGGGAGTAGCGCTTACAATGAGCAGTTCTTC